The 29 T cell receptor beta chains below all came from one sample that was sequenced in a study of blood T cells in healthy people across ages. A sample-barcoded 5' primer and a J-beta primer mix were used in a second PCR of roughly 7 to 11 cycles. Using its own MiXCR run on the 5' RACE reads, TCRdb lists one record per CDR3 protein. The sample lists about 640,000 distinct CDR3 sequences; roughly three fifths were seen once. Specimen: blood. These receptors came from a man in his sixties in good health.

This clonotype has just a few counts. V and J are TRBV12-3 or TRBV12-4 and TRBJ2-1, with 7 bases lining up with TRBD2. This CDR3 is built from 13 residues. Unmatched junction bases numbered 5, after V lost 5 bases and J lost 7 bases. CDR3 DNA: TGTGCCAGCAGTCGGGGAGGGGTGAATGAGCAGTTCTTC. Residues: CASSRGGVNEQFF.

As for this clonotype: The limits of the CDR3 on the DNA are not certain, so only TCRdb's listed CDR3 is given. The V and J genes are TRBV12-3 or TRBV12-4 and TRBJ2-3; the tabulated D call, TRBD2, remains unverified against the DNA. Ends included, the CDR3 has 14 residues. The CDR3 region is CASSFGGGADTEYF.

The gene calls are TRBV20-1 and TRBJ2-5; 7 bases agree with TRBD2. With 3 bases clipped from V and 1 base from J, the junction kept 8 bases outside the gene matches. The CDR3 consists of 15 residues. Germline V lookup: CDR1 DFQATT, CDR2 SNEGSKA (reference sequence). CDR3 sequence: CSASDLLAAQETQYF. CDR3 coding DNA: TGCAGTGCTAGCGACCTTCTAGCGGCCCAAGAGACCCAGTACTTC.

This clonotype occurred a few times. J is TRBJ2-6 and V is TRBV29-1; D remains unclear. The V and J ends lost 5 bases and 2 bases respectively, with 10 bases between them. The germline gives CDR1 SQVTM, CDR2 ANQGSEA. The CDR3 runs 14 residues. CDR3 sequence reads: CSVILDPGANVLTF. CDR3 DNA: TGCAGCGTTATCCTAGACCCTGGGGCCAACGTCCTGACTTTC.

The CDR3, as DNA: TGCAGTGCTAGAGTGATTAGCGGGGCCTACAATGAGCAGTTCTTC. Residues: CSARVISGAYNEQFF. This chain links TRBV20-1 with TRBJ2-1; TRBD2 matches 8 bases. V dropped 1 base and J dropped 2; count of bases not matched to a gene: 4. Looked up from germline, CDR1 is DFQATT and CDR2 is SNEGSKA (reference sequence). The CDR3 is 15 amino acids.

This clonotype was observed a handful of times. The CDR3 reads CASSLEAGETDTQYF. In DNA, the CDR3 is TGTGCCAGCAGTTTGGAGGCAGGGGAGACAGATACGCAGTATTTT. This chain uses TRBV12-3 or TRBV12-4 with TRBJ2-3, with D possibly being TRBD1 (6 bases). The CDR3 is 15 amino acids. The V gene lost 3 bases and the J gene lost 3 bases, with 13 bases spanning the gap.

The V gene is TRBV6-5, the J gene TRBJ2-1, with 13 bases matching TRBD2. J lost 4 bases, V lost 2 bases, and 5 bases had no gene match. The CDR3 runs 17 residues. CDR1 and CDR2 (germline): MNHEY, SVGAGI. CDR3 DNA: TGTGCCAGCAGTTACCCCAAGACTAGCGGGGGGTACAATGAGCAGTTCTTC. Translating gives CASSYPKTSGGYNEQFF.

The chain uses TRBV4-2 and TRBJ2-1, with 10 bases that match TRBD2. The CDR3 totals 16 residues. Per germline, CDR1 LGHNA and CDR2 YNFKEQ. The trim removed 2 bases at V and 2 bases at J, leaving 3 bases unmatched. CDR3 loop: CASSQRLAGAYNEQFF. CDR3 in DNA: TGTGCCAGCAGCCAAAGGCTAGCGGGGGCCTACAATGAGCAGTTCTTC.

V usage is TRBV11-2 and J usage is TRBJ2-7; D may correspond to TRBD1 or TRBD2 (5 bases each). Looked up from germline, CDR1 is SGHAT and CDR2 is FQNNGV. Trimming removed 2 bases from V and 0 bases from J, with 17 bases in between. CDR3 length: 17 residues. CDR3 residues: CASSLTPGPLSSYEQYF. For the CDR3, the DNA is TGTGCCAGCAGCTTAACGCCGGGACCCTTGAGCTCCTACGAGCAGTACTTC.

This clonotype has a count of ten or more. The chain combines TRBV29-1 with TRBJ2-7, with 8 positions matching TRBD1. Unmatched junction bases numbered 7, after V lost 0 bases and J lost 3 bases. The germline V gene has CDR1 SQVTM and CDR2 ANQGSEA. CDR3 length: 15 amino acids. The CDR3 nucleotides are TGCAGCGTTGAAGACCCGGGACAGGAAAACTACGAGCAGTACTTC. It is translated as CSVEDPGQENYEQYF.

This clonotype was counted only a few times. This chain joins TRBV5-1 and TRBJ2-3, with TRBD1 matching 10 bases. The ends lost 4 bases at V and 0 bases at J; junction bases unmatched: 8. The CDR3 contains 17 residues. Germline CDR1 is SGHRS and CDR2 is YFSETQ. This chain's CDR3 is CASSTGTGVQSTDTQYF. CDR3 nucleotide sequence: TGCGCCAGCAGCACAGGGACAGGGGTACAAAGCACAGATACGCAGTATTTT.

The rearrangement links TRBV5-1 to TRBJ2-7; 9 positions match TRBD1. After removal of 4 bases from V and 2 bases from J, the junction contained 13 bases not matched to a gene. The CDR3 is made up of 17 amino acids. The germline CDR1 and CDR2 sequences are SGHRS and YFSETQ. The DNA of the CDR3 is TGCGCCAGCAGCCAAGCCACCACAGGGGGCAGCCCCTACGAGCAGTACTTC. It is translated as CASSQATTGGSPYEQYF.

This clonotype has a handful of counts. The chain is built from TRBV4-1 and TRBJ2-5, with 9 positions matching TRBD1. Judging by the DNA end, TRBJ2-7 fits better; the J call may be wrong. CDR1 is MGHRA and CDR2 is YSYEKL in the germline V gene. The CDR3 loop spans 14 amino acids. The CDR3 spells CASSHVGTGSEQYF. CDR3 coding DNA: TGCGCCAGCAGCCACGTCGGGACAGGGAGCGAGCAGTACTTC.

This clonotype was counted a single time. This chain connects TRBV5-1 to TRBJ2-1; TRBD1 matches 9 bases. The CDR3 covers 13 residues. Trimming cost V 5 bases and J 6 bases; bases outside gene matches: 3. Germline V gene sequence: CDR1 SGHRS, CDR2 YFSETQ. The CDR3 spells CASRGTGSNEQFF. The CDR3 DNA reads as TGCGCCAGCAGGGGGACAGGGTCCAATGAGCAGTTCTTC.

The chain has TRBV5-6 and TRBJ2-5; D is perhaps TRBD1 or TRBD2 (5 bases each). Trimming removed 1 base at V and 5 bases at J, with 18 bases between. Germline V lookup: CDR1 SGHDT, CDR2 YYEEEE. The CDR3 is 16 residues long. CDR3 sequence reads: CASSLRTGRGLETQYF. The CDR3 nucleotides are TGTGCCAGCAGCTTGCGTACGGGACGAGGTTTGGAGACCCAGTACTTC.

The chain couples TRBV20-1 to TRBJ2-3, with 9 nucleotides matching TRBD1. CDR1 and CDR2 from the germline V gene are DFQATT and SNEGSKA (reference sequence). The CDR3 has 15 amino acids. The J segment lost 4 bases and the V segment lost 3 bases, leaving 8 bases of the junction unmatched. This chain's CDR3 is CSASVRDRVADTQYF. CDR3 DNA sequence: TGCAGTGCTAGCGTGCGGGACAGGGTCGCAGATACGCAGTATTTT.

Regarding this clonotype: An end of the junction differs from the germline gene, which may be a read error. The chain uses TRBV4-2 and TRBJ2-7, with 9 bases lining up with TRBD1. Judging by the DNA end, TRBJ2-5 fits better; the J call may be wrong. The CDR3 totals 16 residues. Germline V gene lookup returns CDR1 LGHNA and CDR2 YNFKEQ. The chain's CDR3 is CAGSHQTGTGQKTQYF. Written as DNA, the CDR3 is TGTGCCGGCAGCCACCAAACCGGGACAGGGCAGAAGACCCAGTACTTC.

This clonotype was recorded only once. The chain carries TRBV3-1 and TRBJ2-7; D possibly uses TRBD1 or TRBD2 (5 bases each). This CDR3 is built from 15 residues. CDR1 is LGHDT and CDR2 is YNNKEL in the germline V gene (reference sequence). Trimming pared 4 bases from V and 6 bases from J, leaving 19 bases between. Written as DNA, the CDR3 is TGTGCCAGCAGCCCGACTGGGGGTGGGGTTGTCGAGCAGTACTTC. Residues: CASSPTGGGVVEQYF.

The chain joins TRBV29-1 to TRBJ2-5; TRBD1 might be the D (6 bases). The CDR3 runs 13 residues. V shed 3 bases and J shed 3 bases, with 11 bases lying between them. Germline lookup yields CDR1 SQVTM and CDR2 ANQGSEA. The CDR3 is CSVDVGAEETQYF. CDR3 sequence (DNA): TGCAGCGTTGACGTGGGGGCAGAAGAGACCCAGTACTTC.

This clonotype was recorded at least ten times. The rearrangement joins TRBV2 to TRBJ2-5, with a tentative D call TRBD1 (6 bases). The CDR3 has 15 amino acids. The germline V gene has CDR1 SNHLY and CDR2 FYNNEI. Trimming left V 2 bases short and J 5 bases short, with 15 bases between. The chain's CDR3 is CASSEWHREGETQYF. CDR3 nucleotides: TGTGCCAGCAGTGAATGGCACAGGGAAGGGGAGACCCAGTACTTC.

J is TRBJ2-1 and V is TRBV20-1, with 13 positions matching TRBD2. The CDR3 runs 21 residues. J lost 2 bases, V lost 2 bases, and 18 bases had no gene match. The germline V gene encodes CDR1 DFQATT and CDR2 SNEGSKA (reference sequence). This CDR3 is CSARPFLLGLAGTSAYNEQFF. The DNA of the CDR3 is TGCAGTGCTAGACCCTTCCTCCTGGGACTAGCGGGGACAAGCGCCTACAATGAGCAGTTCTTC.

This clonotype came up a few times. CDR3 in amino acids: CASSPGGLRETQYF. The CDR3 DNA reads as TGTGCCAGCAGCCCGGGGGGTCTAAGGGAGACCCAGTACTTC. This chain links TRBV7-2 with TRBJ2-5; TRBD2 matches at 7 bases. The CDR3 extends over 14 amino acids. V lost 5 bases and J lost 5; bases outside the gene matches: 8. CDR1 is SGHTA, CDR2 FQGNSA, per germline.

This chain joins TRBV7-9 and TRBJ1-6, with a tentative D call TRBD1 (6 bases). The CDR3 sequence is 15 residues long. Trimming cost V 5 bases and J 14 bases, with 22 bases left between them. Germline CDR1 reads SEHNR; CDR2 reads FQNEAQ (reference sequence). CDR3 DNA sequence: TGTGCCAGCAGCCGCGCGGACAGCCTCCTGAAGGCCCTCCACTTT. Amino acids: CASSRADSLLKALHF.

The V gene is TRBV6-5, the J gene TRBJ2-1; 8 bases fit TRBD1. The trim removed 6 bases at V and 8 bases at J, leaving 6 bases unmatched. Germline CDR1 MNHEY, CDR2 SVGAGI. The CDR3 contains 13 residues. CDR3 amino acids: CASRRPGGHEQFF. The CDR3 DNA is TGTGCCAGCAGGCGCCCAGGGGGCCATGAGCAGTTCTTC.

The chain joins TRBV29-1 to TRBJ2-4; D possibly corresponds to TRBD2 (5 bases). The germline V gene encodes CDR1 SQVTM and CDR2 ANQGSEA. The CDR3 has 12 residues. V was pared by 6 bases and J by 13 bases, with 19 bases between. This CDR3 reads CSVASRAGQQYF. The CDR3 coding sequence is TGCAGCGTGGCTTCGAGGGCTGGGCAGCAGTACTTC. Together with reference TRBV29-1 and TRBJ2-4, the CDR3 gives the full variable domain: SAVISQKPSRDICQRGTSLTIQCQVDSQVTMMFWYRQQPGQSLTLIATANQGSEATYESGFVIDKFPISRPNLTFSTLTVSNMSPEDSSIYLCSVASRAGQQYFGAGTRLSVL.

The rearrangement uses TRBV15 and TRBJ2-3, with TRBD2 identical over 10 bases. V trimming: 5 bases; J trimming: 2 bases; junction bases outside the gene matches: 7. The CDR3 totals 16 residues. The germline V gene has CDR1 LNHNV and CDR2 YYDKDF (reference sequence). Here the CDR3 reads CATSPSGGVYTDTQYF. CDR3 sequence (DNA): TGTGCCACCAGCCCGAGCGGGGGGGTCTACACAGATACGCAGTATTTT.

The chain combines TRBV29-1 with TRBJ2-3; D gene unclear. CDR1 and CDR2 (germline): SQVTM, ANQGSEA. This CDR3 contains 13 residues. V shed 4 bases and J shed 6 bases, with 14 bases lying between them. CDR3 protein: CSVVRNTTDTQYF. Here the CDR3 DNA reads TGCAGCGTTGTCCGGAACACCACGGATACGCAGTATTTT.

A note on this clonotype: The germline gene is not matched at one end of the junction; a read error may be the cause. The chain recombines TRBV5-1 with TRBJ2-1, with D perhaps TRBD2 (6 bases). The germline V gene has CDR1 SGHRS and CDR2 YFSETQ. The length of the CDR3 is 13 residues. CDR3 sequence reads: CASTASEEGEHFF. In nucleotides, the CDR3 is TGCGCCAGCACGGCTAGCGAGGAGGGTGAGCATTTCTTC.

This clonotype was observed a few times. This rearrangement joins TRBV6-1 to TRBJ2-4, with 7 bases matching TRBD1. The end of the DNA fits TRBJ2-7 better, so the J call may be wrong. Per germline, CDR1 MNHNS and CDR2 SASEGT. CDR3 length: 15 amino acids. The DNA of the CDR3 is TGTGCCAGCAGTGAAGGGGGACAGCTCCTCTACGAGCAGTACTTC. It yields the protein CASSEGGQLLYEQYF.